A selection of T cell receptor beta chains follows, all from one sample in a study of OX40 agonist ivuxolimab in advanced cancers. Generated by immunoSEQ multiplex PCR, the TCRdb table keeps only in-frame clones and is missing some. Of tens of thousands of clones in the sample, approximately 89% were seen once. The input for sequencing was CD4+ or CD8+ T cells sorted from blood, taken in a trial of the OX40 agonist ivuxolimab. The receptors derive from an adult with an advanced solid tumor such as melanoma, head and neck, liver or kidney cancer. Both conserved end residues are part of each CDR3. Fields, in order: CDR3 protein, CDR3 DNA, D gene, V gene, clone size, J gene. D genes are given only for firm matches. Clone size is not always given. Where it is, it says once, few, many or a class for expanded clones.

CASIQGFGEKLFF	TGTGCCAGCATTCAGGGGTTCGGAGAAAAACTGTTTTTT	-	TRBV2	-	TRBJ1-4
CASSLSGPSNTEAFF	TGTGCCAGCTCACTCTCGGGGCCATCCAACACTGAAGCTTTCTTT	-	TRBV18	-	TRBJ1-1
CAISESGAPEEQYF	TGTGCCATCAGTGAGTCAGGGGCTCCCGAGGAGCAGTACTTC	-	TRBV10-3	once	TRBJ2-5
CASSPGGHLIGNTIYF	TGCGCCAGCAGCCCAGGGGGACACCTAATTGGAAACACCATATATTTT	TRBD1	TRBV5-1	-	TRBJ1-3
CASSSTGTGPPETQYF	TGTGCCAGCAGCTCTACTGGGACAGGGCCTCCAGAGACCCAGTACTTC	TRBD1	TRBV7-9	-	TRBJ2-5
CASSLADRVDLSYTF	TGCGCCAGCAGCTTGGCGGACAGGGTGGATCTAAGCTACACCTTC	TRBD1	TRBV5-1	-	TRBJ1-2
CASSPQRKRTDTQYF	TGTGCCAGCAGCCCCCAGCGGAAACGCACAGATACGCAGTATTTT	-	TRBV13	-	TRBJ2-3
CASSLSAQGLGGYTF	TGTGCCAGCAGTTTATCGGCACAGGGGCTTGGTGGCTACACCTTC	TRBD1	TRBV27	-	TRBJ1-2
CASSQGLAGAYEQYF	TGTGCCAGCAGCCAAGGACTAGCGGGAGCCTACGAGCAGTACTTC	TRBD2	TRBV4-2	-	TRBJ2-7
CASSPRGATYNSPLHF	TGTGCCAGCAGTCCTAGGGGTGCTACCTATAATTCACCCCTCCACTTT	-	TRBV27	-	TRBJ1-6
CASSYSTGGVLRQYF	TGTGCCAGCAGTTACTCGACAGGGGGCGTATTGAGGCAGTACTTC	TRBD1	TRBV5-5	-	TRBJ2-7
CASSPQGRDSPLHF	TGTGCCAGCTCACCACAGGGGCGGGATTCACCCCTCCACTTT	-	TRBV18	-	TRBJ1-6
CASNHGVGDTQYF	TGTGCCAGCAACCACGGGGTTGGAGATACGCAGTATTTT	-	TRBV5-4	-	TRBJ2-3
CASSPGQFEAFF	TGTGCCAGCAGCCCCGGACAGTTTGAAGCTTTCTTT	-	TRBV7-8	-	TRBJ1-1
CASSILVGDGYTF	TGTGCCAGTAGTATCCTCGTGGGAGACGGCTACACCTTC	-	TRBV19	-	TRBJ1-2
CASTEYWRGYGYTF	TGTGCCAGCACCGAATATTGGCGTGGCTATGGCTACACCTTC	-	TRBV6-1	-	TRBJ1-2
CASSSGTGGWNTEAFF	TGTGCCAGCAGTTCCGGGACAGGGGGCTGGAACACTGAAGCTTTCTTT	TRBD1	TRBV7-2	-	TRBJ1-1
CASSPPHRSGSEKLFF	TGTGCCAGCAGTCCCCCTCACAGGTCCGGGAGTGAAAAACTGTTTTTT	-	TRBV28	-	TRBJ1-4
CASRLTGVGPQHF	TGTGCCAGCAGACTTACAGGGGTGGGGCCCCAGCATTTT	TRBD1	TRBV28	once	TRBJ1-5
CASSPSGIGEKLFF	TGTGCCAGCTCACCTTCAGGAATAGGAGAAAAACTGTTTTTT	-	TRBV18	-	TRBJ1-4
CASSFPPRTGEETQYF	TGTGCCAGCAGCTTCCCCCCTCGGACAGGGGAAGAGACCCAGTACTTC	TRBD1	TRBV7-9	-	TRBJ2-5
CASSQSTGLNTEAFF	TGTGCCAGCAGCCAATCGACAGGGTTGAACACTGAAGCTTTCTTT	TRBD1	TRBV4-2	-	TRBJ1-1
CASSPGTGRQPQHF	TGTGCCAGCAGCCCCGGGACAGGACGGCAGCCCCAGCATTTT	TRBD1	TRBV7-8	-	TRBJ1-5
CASSHLREGDGYTF	TGTGCCAGCAGCCACTTGCGGGAAGGGGATGGCTACACCTTC	-	TRBV14	-	TRBJ1-2
CASRSRDRSTDTQYF	TGTGCCAGCAGGTCTCGGGACAGGAGCACAGATACGCAGTATTTT	TRBD1	TRBV6-5	-	TRBJ2-3
CASSWLPPQGNQPQHF	TGTGCCAGCAGTTGGTTACCCCCCCAAGGAAATCAGCCCCAGCATTTT	-	TRBV6-5	-	TRBJ1-5
CASSPHLLGLAYEQYF	TGCGCCAGCAGCCCCCACCTCTTGGGGCTCGCCTACGAGCAGTACTTC	-	TRBV4-1	-	TRBJ2-7
CASSAPGRTSNYGYTF	TGTGCCAGCAGCGCCCCGGGAAGGACATCTAACTATGGCTACACCTTC	-	TRBV5-4	-	TRBJ1-2
CASSRRDRGSEAFF	TGTGCCAGCAGCCGCCGGGACAGGGGCTCTGAAGCTTTCTTT	-	TRBV21-1	-	TRBJ1-1
CASSRRQGFGSTDTQYF	TGCGCCAGCAGTCGTCGACAGGGATTTGGGAGCACAGATACGCAGTATTTT	TRBD1	TRBV23-1	-	TRBJ2-3
CASSSYRLTPDTQYF	TGCGCCAGCAGCTCGTATCGACTGACACCAGATACGCAGTATTTT	-	TRBV5-1	-	TRBJ2-3
CASSLARKDTQYF	TGTGCCAGCAGCTTGGCCCGAAAAGATACGCAGTATTTT	-	TRBV5-4	-	TRBJ2-3
CASSGDPSSYGYTF	TGCGCCAGCAGTGGGGACCCTTCTTCCTATGGCTACACCTTC	-	TRBV10-2	-	TRBJ1-2
CASSPRTGAGSYNEQFF	TGTGCCAGCAGTCCCAGGACAGGGGCGGGCTCCTACAATGAGCAGTTCTTC	TRBD1	TRBV27	-	TRBJ2-1
CASRRTVNTEAFF	TGTGCCAGCAGAAGGACAGTGAACACTGAAGCTTTCTTT	-	TRBV6-5	-	TRBJ1-1
CASSLGGANVLTF	TGTGCCAGCTCACTAGGTGGGGCCAACGTCCTGACTTTC	-	TRBV18	-	TRBJ2-6
CASSRAGGSNQPQHF	TGTGCCAGCAGCCGGGCCGGGGGTTCGAATCAGCCCCAGCATTTT	-	TRBV7-8	-	TRBJ1-5
CASSPRQSTGELFF	TGTGCCAGCAGCCCTCGACAGAGCACCGGGGAGCTGTTTTTT	-	TRBV7-2	-	TRBJ2-2
CASSRQGGEYNEQFF	TGTGCCAGCAGCAGACAGGGTGGGGAGTACAATGAGCAGTTCTTC	TRBD1	TRBV5-4	-	TRBJ2-1
CASSQGGGYGYTF	TGCGCCAGCAGCCAAGGTGGTGGCTATGGCTACACCTTC	-	TRBV4-1	-	TRBJ1-2
CASSLARGAQTYEQYF	TGCGCCAGCAGCTTGGCCCGAGGGGCCCAGACATACGAGCAGTACTTC	-	TRBV5-1	-	TRBJ2-7
CASSLAGPYEQYF	TGTGCCAGCAGCTTGGCGGGCCCCTACGAGCAGTACTTC	-	TRBV5-6	-	TRBJ2-7
CASSLEGLAGGPGMRQFF	TGTGCCAGCAGCTTAGAAGGGCTAGCGGGAGGACCTGGAATGAGGCAGTTCTTC	TRBD2	TRBV11-3	-	TRBJ2-1
CAISSVSSYNSPLHF	TGTGCCATCAGCTCGGTTAGCTCCTATAATTCACCCCTCCACTTT	-	TRBV10-3	-	TRBJ1-6
CASSPYTGENTEAFF	TGTGCCAGCTCACCATATACAGGGGAGAACACTGAAGCTTTCTTT	TRBD1	TRBV18	-	TRBJ1-1
CASSLSGFSGANVLTF	TGTGCCAGCAGCTTATCAGGGTTCTCTGGGGCCAACGTCCTGACTTTC	-	TRBV7-3	-	TRBJ2-6